A selection of T cell receptor beta chains follows, all from one sample in a study of Ad26.COV2.S vaccination and SARS-CoV-2 variants. Only in-frame clones appear in the TCRdb table, and some are missing; sequencing was by immunoSEQ multiplex PCR. This table has under 150,000 clones, 75% to 90% appearing once. The input for sequencing was peripheral blood, taken after recovery from COVID-19. Receptors were obtained from a human donor who had recovered from COVID-19. The conserved cysteine and the conserved F or W are not part of the CDR3 here.

J,V,CDR3
TRBJ2-1,TRBV5-5,ASSFGSSSSYNEQF
TRBJ2-7,TRBV5-1,ASSYGLAGATDYEQY
TRBJ1-3,TRBV7-2,ASSPPGQEGNTIY
TRBJ2-6,TRBV10-1,ASSESPGANVLT
TRBJ2-2,TRBV24-1,ATRTSGGAGELF
TRBJ2-7,TRBV4-1,ASSQDVTRYEQY
TRBJ1-5,TRBV28,ASRSGRSAWPQH
TRBJ1-5,TRBV7-9,ASSLAGGTGKNQPQH
TRBJ2-5,TRBV5-1,ASSVTSGGSETQY
TRBJ1-2,TRBV11-2,ASSLGAGMRDGYT
TRBJ1-2,TRBV19,ASSIYGDYGYT
TRBJ1-6,TRBV18,ASSLFREGTKNSPLH
TRBJ2-7,TRBV28,ASSLSSGGSYEQY